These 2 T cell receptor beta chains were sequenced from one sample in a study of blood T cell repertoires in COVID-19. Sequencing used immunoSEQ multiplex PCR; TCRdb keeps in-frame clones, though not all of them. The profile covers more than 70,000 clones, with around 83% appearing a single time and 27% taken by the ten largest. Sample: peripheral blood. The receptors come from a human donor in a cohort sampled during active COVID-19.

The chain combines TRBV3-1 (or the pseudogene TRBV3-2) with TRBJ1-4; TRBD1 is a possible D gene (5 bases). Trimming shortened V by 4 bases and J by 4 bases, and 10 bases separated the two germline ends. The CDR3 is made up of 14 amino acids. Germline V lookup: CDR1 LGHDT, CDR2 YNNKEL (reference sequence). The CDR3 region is CASSPGTINEKLFF. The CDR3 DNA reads TGTGCCAGCAGCCCCGGGACTATTAATGAAAAACTGTTTTTT.

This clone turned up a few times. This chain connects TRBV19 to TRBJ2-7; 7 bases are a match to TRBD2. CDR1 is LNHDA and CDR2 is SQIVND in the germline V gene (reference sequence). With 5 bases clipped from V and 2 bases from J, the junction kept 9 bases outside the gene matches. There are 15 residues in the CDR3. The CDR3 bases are TGTGCCAGTAGTCACGGTAGCGGGCCCGCCTACGAGCAGTACTTC. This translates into CASSHGSGPAYEQYF. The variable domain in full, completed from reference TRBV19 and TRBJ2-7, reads DGGITQSPKYLFRKEGQNVTLSCEQNLNHDAMYWYRQDPGQGLRLIYYSQIVNDFQKGDIAEGYSVSREKKESFPLTVTSAQKNPTAFYLCASSHGSGPAYEQYFGPGTRLTVT.